This T cell receptor beta chain was recorded in a study of technical replicates of blood from a few donors. Clones were sequenced by immunoSEQ multiplex PCR, and TCRdb holds only the in-frame ones, with some missing. The sample consists of some 87,000 clones, roughly 97% of them appearing once. Germline V lookup: CDR1 SGHDT, CDR2 YYEEEE. Between the trimmed V and J ends, which lost 1 base and 4 bases, there was a span of 11 bases. The CDR3 extends over 14 amino acids. Sample: T cells isolated from PBMCs. This receptor was taken from a human donor in good health. The genes are TRBV5-6 and TRBJ1-1; a possible D gene is TRBD1 (6 bases). CDR3 nucleotide sequence: TGTGCCAGCAGCTTGCCCACAGGGCCCACTGAAGCTTTCTTT. Residues: CASSLPTGPTEAFF.